These 12 T cell receptor beta chains were all obtained from the same sample, sequenced in a study of T cell repertoires in ileal Crohn's disease. Profiled with immunoSEQ multiplex PCR; TCRdb holds only in-frame clones, not every one. The sample has 15,000 or so clones; under 90% are singletons. The sequencing sample was made of ileal tissue. All receptors come from an adult with Crohn's disease.

V is TRBV2 and J is TRBJ1-1; 8 bases map to TRBD1. CDR1 and CDR2 from the germline V gene are SNHLY and FYNNEI. CDR3 length equals 14 residues. The J segment lost 7 bases and the V segment lost 6 bases, leaving 10 bases of the junction unmatched. This CDR3 is CASRGARGLGEAFF. CDR3 bases: TGTGCCAGCAGGGGGGCCAGGGGGCTGGGTGAAGCTTTCTTT.

The V and J genes are TRBV19 and TRBJ1-5; the D is unclear. Germline CDR1 is LNHDA and CDR2 is SQIVND (reference sequence). The CDR3 spans 14 residues. Between the trimmed V and J ends, which lost 5 bases and 0 bases, there was a span of 8 bases. The CDR3 region has the DNA TGTGCCAGTAGTTCACAAACTAGCAATCAGCCCCAGCATTTT. Residues: CASSSQTSNQPQHF.

The chain employs TRBV6-6 and TRBJ2-5; 7 bases map to TRBD1. The DNA end is a closer match to TRBJ2-7, so the J assignment may be wrong. The germline V gene encodes CDR1 MNHNY and CDR2 SVGAGI (reference sequence). The CDR3 has 13 residues. The CDR3 DNA sequence: TGTGCCAGCAAACAGGGGTCCCGCGGCGAGCAGTACTTC. As protein: CASKQGSRGEQYF.

The chain uses TRBV25-1 and TRBJ2-5, with a weak D call TRBD1 (6 bases). V lost 7 bases, J lost 6 bases, and 9 bases lay in between. The germline V gene has CDR1 MGHDK and CDR2 SYGVNS. There are 11 residues in the CDR3. This chain's CDR3 is CASTTGKTQYF. The CDR3, as DNA: TGTGCCAGCACAACAGGGAAGACCCAGTACTTC.

The rearrangement links TRBV25-1 to TRBJ2-1; TRBD1 is a possible D gene (6 bases). This CDR3 is built from 14 residues. V lost 6 bases, J lost 9 bases, and 18 bases lay in between. The germline V gene encodes CDR1 MGHDK and CDR2 SYGVNS. The CDR3 loop reads CASRRQEPYREQFF. The DNA for the CDR3 is TGTGCCAGCAGGCGACAGGAACCCTATCGTGAGCAGTTCTTC.

J is TRBJ1-4 and V is TRBV6-5; D ambiguous. Between the trimmed V and J ends, which lost 6 bases and 8 bases, there was a span of 16 bases. The germline V gene encodes CDR1 MNHEY and CDR2 SVGAGI. The length of the CDR3 is 14 residues. CDR3 residues: CASRRERGREKLFF. Here the CDR3 DNA reads TGTGCCAGCAGACGAGAAAGAGGGAGGGAAAAACTGTTTTTT.

The chain couples TRBV19 to TRBJ1-1; the D is unclear. Germline CDR1 LNHDA, CDR2 SQIVND (reference sequence). The V and J ends lost 2 bases and 3 bases respectively, with 7 bases between them. The CDR3 is made up of 13 amino acids. CDR3 DNA sequence: TGTGCCAGTAGTATAAGACTTTACACTGAAGCTTTCTTT. Translation: CASSIRLYTEAFF.

The gene calls are TRBV7-9 and TRBJ2-5; 9 positions match TRBD1. V gave up 5 bases and J gave up 5 bases; unmatched junction bases: 15. The germline V gene encodes CDR1 SEHNR and CDR2 FQNEAQ (reference sequence). The CDR3 runs 17 residues. This CDR3 is CASSRGSGTGGLETQYF. CDR3 nucleotide sequence: TGTGCCAGCAGCCGAGGTTCAGGTACAGGGGGCTTGGAGACCCAGTACTTC.

The genes are TRBV7-2 and TRBJ2-7; D uncertain. Germline values: CDR1 SGHTA, CDR2 FQGNSA. V dropped 5 bases and J dropped 3 bases, with 11 bases sitting between them. This CDR3 spans 13 amino acids. The CDR3 bases are TGTGCCAGCAGCATCTTTAACTACTACGAGCAGTACTTC. This codes for CASSIFNYYEQYF.

The J gene is TRBJ2-2, the V gene TRBV27, with D possibly matching TRBD2 (6 bases). The V end was cut by 6 bases, the J end by 2 bases, with 10 bases between. Germline V lookup: CDR1 MNHEY, CDR2 SMNVEV (reference sequence). The CDR3 has 14 residues. The DNA for the CDR3 is TGTGCCAGCAGGACGGGACTCAACACCGGGGAGCTGTTTTTT. It yields the protein CASRTGLNTGELFF.

CDR3 loop: CASRYSTGAEAFF. CDR3 bases: TGTGCCAGTAGGTACTCAACCGGAGCTGAAGCTTTCTTT. The V and J genes are TRBV19 and TRBJ1-1; no reliable D call. This CDR3 spans 13 amino acids. From germline, CDR1 is LNHDA and CDR2 SQIVND (reference sequence). The V end lost 6 bases, the J end lost 6 bases, and 14 bases lay between the germline ends.

This chain links TRBV7-9 with TRBJ2-1; maybe TRBD1 (6 bases). CDR1 and CDR2 (germline): SEHNR, FQNEAQ (reference sequence). Trimming shortened V by 3 bases and J by 6 bases, and 9 bases separated the two germline ends. This CDR3 region has 13 residues. The CDR3 loop reads CASSLVRGNEQFF. In DNA, the CDR3 is TGTGCCAGCAGCTTGGTCAGGGGCAATGAGCAGTTCTTC.